The rows below give T cell receptor beta chains drawn from one sample of a study of cytomegalovirus exposure and HLA in healthy donors. Produced via immunoSEQ multiplex PCR; TCRdb's table is partial and in-frame only. The sample table sets out 220,000 or so clones. The sample consisted of PBMCs. All receptors derive from a girl aged 2 to 9 in good health and CMV-seropositive. CDR3s include the opening cysteine and the closing phenylalanine or tryptophan. The D gene is left open where the match is weak.

V,J,D,CDR3,DNA
TRBV27,TRBJ2-7,-,CASSPEGPLYEQYF,TGTGCCAGCAGCCCGGAGGGACCACTATACGAGCAGTACTTC
TRBV19,TRBJ2-3,TRBD2,CASSLIAGGSTDTQYF,TGTGCCAGTAGCCTAATAGCGGGAGGCAGCACAGATACGCAGTATTTT
TRBV7-9,TRBJ2-2,TRBD2,CASSRAGGTGELFF,TGTGCCAGCAGCCGAGCGGGAGGGACCGGGGAGCTGTTTTTT
TRBV7-6,TRBJ1-1,TRBD1,CASSPPTGVNTEAFF,TGTGCCAGCAGCCCGCCGACAGGGGTGAACACTGAGGCTTTCTTT
TRBV5-1,TRBJ1-2,TRBD1,CASSFGDRGRNGYTF,TGCGCCAGCAGCTTCGGGGACAGGGGACGAAATGGCTACACCTTC
TRBV5-1,TRBJ1-1,TRBD1,CASSFLGQGVVAEAFF,TGCGCCAGCAGCTTCCTAGGACAGGGGGTTGTCGCTGAAGCTTTCTTT
TRBV7-6,TRBJ2-5,TRBD2,CASSFNAAGTPRETQYF,TGTGCCAGCAGCTTTAATGCAGCGGGAACCCCCCGGGAGACCCAGTACTTC
TRBV7-2,TRBJ2-6,-,CASSLLPGAGANVLTF,TGTGCCAGCAGCCTACTTCCGGGTGCTGGGGCCAACGTCCTGACTTTC
TRBV6-4,TRBJ2-2,TRBD1,CASSVGTGGTGELFF,TGTGCCAGCAGCGTGGGGACAGGTGGCACCGGGGAGCTGTTTTTT
TRBV11-2,TRBJ1-1,-,CASSSTGTANTEAFF,TGTGCCAGCAGCTCAACCGGGACTGCCAACACTGAAGCTTTCTTT
TRBV7-9,TRBJ2-2,TRBD1,CASYSFGQGAGGELFF,TGTGCCAGCTATTCCTTCGGACAGGGGGCCGGCGGGGAGCTGTTTTTT